A single sample gave rise to the 19 T cell receptor beta chains below, sequenced in a study of early T cells in non-severe SARS-CoV-2 infection. TCRdb redid the calling of the 5' RACE reads with MiXCR, one entry per CDR3 protein. The sample has approximately 65,000 distinct CDR3 sequences, around 10% seen once. This specimen was whole blood, taken at baseline. The source is an adult who was a healthcare worker with PCR-confirmed SARS-CoV-2 infection or an uninfected control (not recorded which).

This clonotype was counted between two and nine times. The chain carries TRBV2 and TRBJ1-1, with D unclear. The germline V gene encodes CDR1 SNHLY and CDR2 FYNNEI. Trimming stripped 6 bases from V and 2 bases from J, with 4 bases between. The CDR3 spans 11 residues. CDR3 residues: CASRINTEAFF. The CDR3 nucleotides are TGTGCCAGCAGGATCAACACTGAAGCTTTCTTT.

This rearrangement joins TRBV6-1 to TRBJ1-2, with a tentative D call TRBD1 (5 bases). The V end was cut by 0 bases, the J end by 4 bases, with 9 bases between. The CDR3 is 14 residues long. Germline V gene lookup returns CDR1 MNHNS and CDR2 SASEGT. CDR3 sequence: CASSEAAGFYGYTF. The CDR3 nucleotides read TGTGCCAGCAGTGAAGCCGCAGGGTTCTATGGCTACACCTTC.

This clonotype was observed a handful of times. The chain couples TRBV20-1 to TRBJ1-6; D is possibly TRBD1 (5 bases). Germline V gene sequence: CDR1 DFQATT, CDR2 SNEGSKA (reference sequence). The CDR3 totals 16 residues. V lost 3 bases to trimming and J lost 3 bases, with 15 bases between them. The CDR3 nucleotides read TGCAGTGCTAGCGTAGCAGGGACCGGCTATAATTCACCCCTCCACTTT. Translation gives CSASVAGTGYNSPLHF.

This clonotype appeared a few times. The chain employs TRBV6-6 and TRBJ2-7, with 8 bases aligning to TRBD2. Germline CDR1 reads MNHNY; CDR2 reads SVGAGI (reference sequence). The V gene end was trimmed by 6 bases and the J gene end by 2 bases; junction bases not matched to a gene: 6. The CDR3 has 14 amino acids. This CDR3 reads CASSHGLATYEQYF. DNA for the CDR3: TGTGCCAGCAGCCATGGACTAGCAACCTACGAGCAGTACTTC.

This clonotype has ten or more counts. The V gene is TRBV7-8, the J gene TRBJ2-3; D is unclear. CDR1 and CDR2 from the germline V gene are SGHVS and FQNEAQ. V dropped 5 bases and J dropped 2 bases, with 8 bases sitting between them. This CDR3 has 13 amino acids. CDR3 region: CASSPPYTDTQYF. CDR3 coding DNA: TGTGCCAGCAGCCCCCCCTACACAGATACGCAGTATTTT.

This clonotype was counted a few times. The rearrangement links TRBV4-3 to TRBJ2-1, with 10 bases identical to TRBD2. Trimming cost V 0 bases and J 10 bases; bases outside gene matches: 12. The CDR3 sequence is 17 residues long. CDR1 is LGHNA, CDR2 YSLEER, per germline. The CDR3 DNA reads as TGCGCCAGCAGCCAAGATAGGCTAGCGGGGGCCGGCAGGGAGCAGTTCTTC. The encoded protein is CASSQDRLAGAGREQFF.

For the CDR3, the DNA is TGTGCCAGCAGAGTCTCATGGGGCACAGATACGCAGTATTTT. Translating it yields CASRVSWGTDTQYF. The chain recombines TRBV6-5 with TRBJ2-3; D not certain. The ends were cut back, 6 bases at V and 1 base at J, with 11 bases in the middle. The CDR3 consists of 14 residues. Germline V gene lookup returns CDR1 MNHEY and CDR2 SVGAGI.

This clonotype has ten or more counts. This sequence joins TRBV20-1 and TRBJ1-1, with D possibly TRBD1 on 5 matching bases. The germline V and J ends were trimmed by 6 bases and 2 bases, with 16 bases remaining between them. CDR3 length equals 14 residues. Germline values: CDR1 DFQATT, CDR2 SNEGSKA (reference sequence). The CDR3 loop reads CSALYEGTNTEAFF. CDR3 DNA sequence: TGCAGTGCACTTTACGAGGGGACCAACACTGAAGCTTTCTTT.

This clonotype was picked up a small number of times. The CDR3 sequence: CAWRAGSSYEQYF. CDR3 DNA sequence: TGTGCCTGGAGGGCAGGGAGCTCCTACGAGCAGTACTTC. The chain recombines TRBV30 with TRBJ2-7; the D gene could be TRBD1 or TRBD2 (5 bases each). The CDR3 runs 13 residues. Trimming took off 3 bases at V and 0 bases at J, with 9 bases between the two ends. Germline CDR1 is GTSNPN and CDR2 is SVGIG (reference sequence).

CDR3: CASSLGEGIQYF. CDR3 DNA sequence: TGTGCCAGCAGTTTGGGGGAGGGCATTCAGTACTTC. The chain employs TRBV12-3 or TRBV12-4 and TRBJ2-4; TRBD2 agrees at 7 bases. J was trimmed by 9 bases and V by 3 bases; bases with no gene match: 2. This CDR3 is 12 amino acids long.

The rearrangement links TRBV19 to TRBJ2-1; perhaps TRBD1 as D (6 bases). This CDR3 has 16 residues. Germline V gene data show CDR1 as LNHDA and CDR2 as SQIVND (reference sequence). The V gene lost 1 base and the J gene lost 7 bases, with 17 bases spanning the gap. The CDR3: CASSIGRAGAGNEQFF. CDR3 sequence (DNA): TGTGCCAGTAGTATAGGACGCGCAGGGGCTGGGAATGAGCAGTTCTTC.

DNA of the CDR3: TGTGCCAGCAGTTTAATGCCAGACAGGGGGGTAGGCTACACCTTC. It is translated as CASSLMPDRGVGYTF. This chain connects TRBV12-3 or TRBV12-4 to TRBJ1-2; 9 bases are a match to TRBD1. CDR3 length: 15 amino acids. Trimming took 2 bases from V and 8 from J; bases not matched to a gene: 9.

This clonotype was observed a few times. This chain links TRBV4-3 with TRBJ2-5; D gene uncertain. Germline loops: CDR1 LGHNA, CDR2 YSLEER. With 0 bases removed from V and 1 base from J, the gap between germline ends came to 12 bases. The CDR3 sequence is 16 residues long. In nucleotides, the CDR3 is TGCGCCAGCAGCCAAGATTCCGCTCGCGTCCAAGAGACCCAGTACTTC. This translates into CASSQDSARVQETQYF.

The rearrangement uses TRBV6-4 and TRBJ2-2; D is perhaps TRBD2 (5 bases). V shed 5 bases and J shed 2 bases, with 9 bases lying between them. CDR1 is MRHNA and CDR2 is SNTAGT in the germline V gene. This CDR3 region has 14 residues. The DNA for the CDR3 is TGTGCCAGCAGTTCACTAGGCAACACCGGGGAGCTGTTTTTT. Residues: CASSSLGNTGELFF.

This clonotype turned up a few times. The chain carries TRBV29-1 and TRBJ2-3, with a tentative D call TRBD1 (6 bases). Germline V lookup: CDR1 SQVTM, CDR2 ANQGSEA. The V gene lost 7 bases and the J gene lost 8 bases, with 22 bases spanning the gap. The CDR3 has 14 amino acids. The CDR3 nucleotides read TGCAGCGCGATACCTCGGGACACATCAATTACGCAGTATTTT. Translated, it gives CSAIPRDTSITQYF.

This clonotype was counted only a few times. The rearrangement uses TRBV11-2 and TRBJ2-7; 7 bases align to TRBD1. Germline trimming cut 4 bases from V and 0 bases from J; bases unmatched to any gene: 6. The CDR3 is 15 residues long. Per germline, CDR1 SGHAT and CDR2 FQNNGV. CDR3 protein: CASSYTRGSSYEQYF. CDR3 DNA sequence: TGTGCCAGCAGCTACACCAGGGGGAGCTCCTACGAGCAGTACTTC.

This clonotype was observed at least ten times. V usage is TRBV6-4 and J usage is TRBJ2-1, with D uncertain. V was shortened by 6 bases and J by 0 bases, with 6 bases between the two germline ends. The CDR3 runs to 13 residues. Germline CDR1 is MRHNA and CDR2 is SNTAGT. In DNA form, the CDR3 reads TGTGCCAGCAGCCGAAGCTCCTACAATGAGCAGTTCTTC. Translated: CASSRSSYNEQFF.

There are many counts of this clonotype. This chain connects TRBV29-1 to TRBJ2-2; 7 bases line up with TRBD1. Germline CDR1 is SQVTM and CDR2 is ANQGSEA. CDR3 length: 13 residues. J gave up 9 bases and V 4 bases, and 8 bases lay outside the gene matches. The CDR3 bases are TGCAGCGTTGCCACCGACAGGGTGCGGGAGCTGTTTTTT. This encodes CSVATDRVRELFF.

V and J are TRBV7-2 and TRBJ2-4, with TRBD1 as a possible D gene (5 bases). CDR3 length: 16 residues. Germline V gene sequence: CDR1 SGHTA, CDR2 FQGNSA. The V end lost 3 bases, the J end lost 9 bases, and 21 bases lay between the germline ends. The CDR3 DNA sequence: TGTGCCAGCAGCTTCCATAGTTACCGGAATCAGGGCATTCAGTACTTC. Amino acids: CASSFHSYRNQGIQYF.